The present entry profiles one T cell receptor (beta chain) with its context. The antigen is unknown. The data were obtained in a study of T cell responses to AZD1222 COVID-19 vaccine. The overall study: Combined were second doses at about 4 or about 12 weeks.

Sequencing was performed with immunoSEQ multiplex PCR; in TCRdb, only in-frame clones are kept and a portion is missing. The sample contains 160,000 or so clones, 90% of which appear only once. CDR1 and CDR2 (germline): SGHTA, FQGNSA. This CDR3 is 16 amino acids long. V was cut by 1 base and J by 0 bases, with 11 bases left in between. Study-level points and caveats: Following two doses of AZD1222, Spike-specific TCR breadth and depth rose. Vaccine-associated CD4 TCRs ranged over spike, dominating at 160-218 and 743-854.

This clonotype originated in an adult in good health. The rearrangement uses TRBV7-2 and TRBJ2-3; D is possibly TRBD2 (6 bases). This material consisted of peripheral blood, taken on day 0 of AZD1222 vaccination. CDR3 amino acids: CASSLGPRGSTDTQYF. The CDR3 DNA reads TGTGCCAGCAGCTTAGGACCGCGGGGTAGCACAGATACGCAGTATTTT.